This TCR beta chain was recovered during a study of blood T cell repertoires in COVID-19. For the study at large: COVID-19 samples from acute and convalescent phases originated in the United States, Italy and Spain. T cells, B-cell-depleted T cells, or PBMCs provided the cDNA or gDNA that served as material.

CDR1 is MNHEY and CDR2 is SVGAGI in the germline V gene. The CDR3 sequence is 12 residues long. Trimming cost V 2 bases and J 9 bases, with 8 bases left between them. Study processing details: Amplification with reference gene primers provided the estimates of nucleated cell counts. Repertoires were generated with immunoSEQ multiplex PCR, while TCRdb's copy carries only in-frame clones and drops some. V and J calls and clone size follow that table, whereas D and trimming were derived from the DNA. This repertoire shows roughly 100,000 clones, roughly 80% found once; its top ten account for around 25%.

The sequence derives from a man older than 75 with active or convalescent COVID-19. Sample: peripheral blood. The rearrangement joins TRBV6-5 to TRBJ1-5; D gene unclear. The CDR3 DNA reads as TGTGCCAGCAGTTACCGAAACGGGCCCCAGCATTTT. Residues: CASSYRNGPQHF.